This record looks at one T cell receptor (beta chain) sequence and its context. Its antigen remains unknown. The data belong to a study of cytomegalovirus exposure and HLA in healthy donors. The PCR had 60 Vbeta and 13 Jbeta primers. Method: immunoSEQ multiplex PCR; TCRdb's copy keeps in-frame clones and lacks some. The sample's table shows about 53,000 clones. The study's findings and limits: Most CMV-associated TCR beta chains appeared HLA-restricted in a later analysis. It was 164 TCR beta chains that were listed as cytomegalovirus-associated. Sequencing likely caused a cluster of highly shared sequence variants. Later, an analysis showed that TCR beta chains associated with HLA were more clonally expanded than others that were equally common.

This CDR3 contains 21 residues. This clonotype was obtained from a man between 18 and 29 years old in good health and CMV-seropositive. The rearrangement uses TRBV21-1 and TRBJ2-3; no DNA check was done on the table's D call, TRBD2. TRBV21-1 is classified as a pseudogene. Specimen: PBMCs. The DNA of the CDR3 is TGTGCCAGCAGCCCCCCGATTTTCGGACTAGCGGGAGTTGGGGGCACAGATACGCAGTATTTT. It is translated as CASSPPIFGLAGVGGTDTQYF.